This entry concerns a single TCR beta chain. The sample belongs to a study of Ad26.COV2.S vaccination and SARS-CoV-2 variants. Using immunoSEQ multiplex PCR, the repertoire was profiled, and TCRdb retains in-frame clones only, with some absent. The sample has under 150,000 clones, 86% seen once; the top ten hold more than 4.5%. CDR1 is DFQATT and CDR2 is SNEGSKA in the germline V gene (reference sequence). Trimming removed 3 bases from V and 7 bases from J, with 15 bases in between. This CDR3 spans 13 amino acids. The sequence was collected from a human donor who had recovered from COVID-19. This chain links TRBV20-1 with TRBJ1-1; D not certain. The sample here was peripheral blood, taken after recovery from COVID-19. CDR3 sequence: CSASGEVGNEAFF. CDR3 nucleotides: TGCAGTGCTAGTGGGGAGGTGGGGAATGAAGCTTTCTTT.